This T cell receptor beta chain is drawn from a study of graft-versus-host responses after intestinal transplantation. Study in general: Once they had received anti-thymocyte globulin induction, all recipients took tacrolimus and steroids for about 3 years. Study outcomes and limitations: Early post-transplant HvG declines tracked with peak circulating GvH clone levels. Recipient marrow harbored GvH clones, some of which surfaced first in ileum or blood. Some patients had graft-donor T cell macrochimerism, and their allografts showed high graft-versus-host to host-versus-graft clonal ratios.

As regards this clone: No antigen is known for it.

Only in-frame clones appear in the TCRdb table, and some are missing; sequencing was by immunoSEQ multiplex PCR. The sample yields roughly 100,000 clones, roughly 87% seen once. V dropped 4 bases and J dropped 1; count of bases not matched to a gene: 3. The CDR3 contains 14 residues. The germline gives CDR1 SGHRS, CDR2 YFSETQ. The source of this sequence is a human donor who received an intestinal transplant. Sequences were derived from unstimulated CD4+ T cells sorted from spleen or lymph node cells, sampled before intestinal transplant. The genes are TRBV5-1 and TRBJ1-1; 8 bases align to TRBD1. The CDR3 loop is CASSIGTGNTEAFF. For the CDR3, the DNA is TGCGCCAGCAGCATCGGGACAGGGAACACTGAAGCTTTCTTT.